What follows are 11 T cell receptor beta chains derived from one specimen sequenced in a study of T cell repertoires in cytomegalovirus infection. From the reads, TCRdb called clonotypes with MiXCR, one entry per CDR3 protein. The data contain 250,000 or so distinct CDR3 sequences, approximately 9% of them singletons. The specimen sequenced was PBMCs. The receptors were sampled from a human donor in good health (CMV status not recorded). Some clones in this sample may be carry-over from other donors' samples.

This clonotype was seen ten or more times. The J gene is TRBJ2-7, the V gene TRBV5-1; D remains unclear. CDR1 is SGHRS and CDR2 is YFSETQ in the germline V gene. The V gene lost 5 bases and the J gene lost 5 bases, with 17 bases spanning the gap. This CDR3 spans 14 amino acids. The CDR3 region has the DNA TGCGCCAGCAGGTTAAAGGGTTACCCTGACGAGCAGTACTTC. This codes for CASRLKGYPDEQYF.

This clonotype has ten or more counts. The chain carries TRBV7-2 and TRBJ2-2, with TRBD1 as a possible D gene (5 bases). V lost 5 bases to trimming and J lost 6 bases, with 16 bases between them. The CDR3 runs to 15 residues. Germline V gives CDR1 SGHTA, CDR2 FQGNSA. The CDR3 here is CASSRRDPVPGELFF. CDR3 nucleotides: TGTGCCAGCAGCCGCAGGGATCCGGTTCCCGGGGAGCTGTTTTTT.

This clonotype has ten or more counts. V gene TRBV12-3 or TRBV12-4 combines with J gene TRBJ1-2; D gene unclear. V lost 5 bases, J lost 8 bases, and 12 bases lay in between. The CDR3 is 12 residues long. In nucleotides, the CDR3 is TGTGCCAGCAGTCCGCCCCTCGGAGGCTACACCTTC. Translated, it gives CASSPPLGGYTF.

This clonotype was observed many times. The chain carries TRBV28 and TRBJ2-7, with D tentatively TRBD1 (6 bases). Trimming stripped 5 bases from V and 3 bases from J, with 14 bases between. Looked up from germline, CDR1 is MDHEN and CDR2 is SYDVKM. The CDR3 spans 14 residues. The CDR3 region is CASSGSGTFYEQYF. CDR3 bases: TGTGCCAGCAGTGGATCCGGGACATTCTACGAGCAGTACTTC.

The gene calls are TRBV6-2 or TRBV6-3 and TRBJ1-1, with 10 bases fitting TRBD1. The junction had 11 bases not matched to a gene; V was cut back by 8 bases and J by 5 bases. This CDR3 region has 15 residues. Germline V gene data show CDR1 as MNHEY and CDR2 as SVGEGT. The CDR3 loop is CASANTGTGATEAFF. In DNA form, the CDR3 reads TGTGCCAGCGCTAATACCGGGACAGGGGCTACTGAAGCTTTCTTT.

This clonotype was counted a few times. The CDR3 sequence is CASSLPGLASYEQYF. The CDR3 nucleotides read TGTGCCAGCAGCCTCCCGGGACTAGCATCCTACGAGCAGTACTTC. This sequence joins TRBV7-9 and TRBJ2-7; 9 bases fit TRBD2. The CDR3 sequence is 15 residues long. Germline CDR1 and CDR2: SEHNR and FQNEAQ (reference sequence). Trimming removed 5 bases from V and 1 base from J; junction bases left unmatched: 6.

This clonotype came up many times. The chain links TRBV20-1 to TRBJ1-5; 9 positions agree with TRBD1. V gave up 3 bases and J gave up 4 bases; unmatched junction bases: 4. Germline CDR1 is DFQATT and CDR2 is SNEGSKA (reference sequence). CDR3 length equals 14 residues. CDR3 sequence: CSARAGTGNQPQHF. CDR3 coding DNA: TGCAGTGCTAGGGCCGGGACAGGGAATCAGCCCCAGCATTTT.

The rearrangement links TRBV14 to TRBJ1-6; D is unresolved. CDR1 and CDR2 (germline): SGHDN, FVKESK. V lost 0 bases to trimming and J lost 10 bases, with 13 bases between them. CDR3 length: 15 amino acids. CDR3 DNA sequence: TGTGCCAGCAGCCAAGACCTCCCCGGGCGGTCACCCCTCCACTTT. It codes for CASSQDLPGRSPLHF.

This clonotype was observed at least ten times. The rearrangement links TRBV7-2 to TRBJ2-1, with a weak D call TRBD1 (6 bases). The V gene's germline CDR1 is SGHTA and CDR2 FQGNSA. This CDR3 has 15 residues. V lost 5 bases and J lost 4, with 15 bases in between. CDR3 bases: TGTGCCAGCAGCGTACAGGGTCCGGGATACAATGAGCAGTTCTTC. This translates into CASSVQGPGYNEQFF.

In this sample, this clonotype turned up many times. The CDR3, as DNA: TGTGCCAGCAGTTTACTGACGGGAGAGGTATACGAGCAGTACTTC. This gives the protein CASSLLTGEVYEQYF. The chain couples TRBV12-3 or TRBV12-4 to TRBJ2-7; possible D gene TRBD2, 6 bases. The CDR3 consists of 15 residues. V was clipped by 2 bases and J by 4 bases, with 15 bases between them.

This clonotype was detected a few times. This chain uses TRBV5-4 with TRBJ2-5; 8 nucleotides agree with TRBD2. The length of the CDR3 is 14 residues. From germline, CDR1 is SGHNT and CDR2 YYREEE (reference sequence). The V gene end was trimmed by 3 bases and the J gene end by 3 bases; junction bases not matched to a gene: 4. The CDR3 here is CASSSSGGKETQYF. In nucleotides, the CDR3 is TGTGCCAGCAGCTCCAGCGGGGGTAAAGAGACCCAGTACTTC.